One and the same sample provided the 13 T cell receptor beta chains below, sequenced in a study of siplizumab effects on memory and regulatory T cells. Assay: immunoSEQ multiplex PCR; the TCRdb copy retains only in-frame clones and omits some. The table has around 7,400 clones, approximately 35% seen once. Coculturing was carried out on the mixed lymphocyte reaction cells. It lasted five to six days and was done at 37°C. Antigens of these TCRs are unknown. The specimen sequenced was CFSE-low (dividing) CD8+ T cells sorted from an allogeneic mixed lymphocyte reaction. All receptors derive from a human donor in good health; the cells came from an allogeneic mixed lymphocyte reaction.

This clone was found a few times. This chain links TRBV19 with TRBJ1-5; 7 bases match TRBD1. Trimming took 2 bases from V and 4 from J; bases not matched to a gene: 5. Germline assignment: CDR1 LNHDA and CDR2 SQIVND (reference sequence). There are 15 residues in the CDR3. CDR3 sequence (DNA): TGTGCCAGTAGTATATGGGGACAGCCTAATCAGCCCCAGCATTTT. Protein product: CASSIWGQPNQPQHF.

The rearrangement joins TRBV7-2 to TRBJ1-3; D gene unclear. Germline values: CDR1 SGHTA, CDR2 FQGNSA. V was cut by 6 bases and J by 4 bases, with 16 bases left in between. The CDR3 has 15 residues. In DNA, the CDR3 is TGTGCCAGCAGAACCGGGCCCCGGGAGGGAAACACCATATATTTT. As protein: CASRTGPREGNTIYF.

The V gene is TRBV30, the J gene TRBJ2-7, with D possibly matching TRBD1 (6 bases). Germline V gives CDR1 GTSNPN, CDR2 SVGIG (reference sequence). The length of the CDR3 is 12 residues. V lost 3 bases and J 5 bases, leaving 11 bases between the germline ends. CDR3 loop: CAWRGGGHEQYF. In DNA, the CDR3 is TGTGCCTGGAGGGGTGGGGGCCACGAGCAGTACTTC. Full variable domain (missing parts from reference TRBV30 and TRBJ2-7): SQTIHQWPATLVQPVGSPLSLECTVEGTSNPNLYWYRQAAGRGLQLLFYSVGIGQISSEVPQNLSASRPQDRQFILSSKKLLLSDSGFYLCAWRGGGHEQYFGPGTRLTVT.

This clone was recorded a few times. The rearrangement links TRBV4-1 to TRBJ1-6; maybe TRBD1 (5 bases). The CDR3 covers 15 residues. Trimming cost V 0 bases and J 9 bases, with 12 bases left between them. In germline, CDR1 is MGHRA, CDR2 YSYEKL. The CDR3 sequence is CASSQDRRGGSPLHF. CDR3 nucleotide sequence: TGCGCCAGCAGCCAAGATCGCCGGGGGGGTTCACCCCTCCACTTT.

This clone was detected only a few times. The CDR3 loop is CASSRGQRHTGELFF. The CDR3 bases are TGTGCCAGCAGTCGAGGACAGAGGCACACCGGGGAGCTGTTTTTT. This rearrangement joins TRBV7-2 to TRBJ2-2; possible D gene TRBD1, 6 bases. V lost 6 bases, J lost 3 bases, and 14 bases lay in between. Germline values: CDR1 SGHTA, CDR2 FQGNSA. The CDR3 length is 15 residues.

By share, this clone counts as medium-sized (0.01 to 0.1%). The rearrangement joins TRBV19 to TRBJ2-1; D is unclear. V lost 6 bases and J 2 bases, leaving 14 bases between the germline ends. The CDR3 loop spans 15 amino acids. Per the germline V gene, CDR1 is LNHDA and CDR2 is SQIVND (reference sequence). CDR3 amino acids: CASSIAYGPYNEQFF. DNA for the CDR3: TGTGCCAGTAGCATCGCTTACGGCCCCTACAATGAGCAGTTCTTC.

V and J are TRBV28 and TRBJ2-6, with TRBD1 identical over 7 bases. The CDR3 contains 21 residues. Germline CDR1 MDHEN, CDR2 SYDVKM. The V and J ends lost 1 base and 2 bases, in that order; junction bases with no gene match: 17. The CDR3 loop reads CASSLLLKTGTALPGANVLTF. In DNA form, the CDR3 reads TGTGCCAGCAGTTTATTACTGAAAACCGGGACAGCACTCCCTGGGGCCAACGTCCTGACTTTC.

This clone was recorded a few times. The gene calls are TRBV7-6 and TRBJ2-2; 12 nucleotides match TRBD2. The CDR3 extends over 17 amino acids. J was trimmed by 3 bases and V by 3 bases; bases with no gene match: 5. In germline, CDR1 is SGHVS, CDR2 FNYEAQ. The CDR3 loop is CASSFPTSGSDTGELFF. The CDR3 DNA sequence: TGTGCCAGCAGCTTCCCGACTAGCGGGAGCGACACCGGGGAGCTGTTTTTT.

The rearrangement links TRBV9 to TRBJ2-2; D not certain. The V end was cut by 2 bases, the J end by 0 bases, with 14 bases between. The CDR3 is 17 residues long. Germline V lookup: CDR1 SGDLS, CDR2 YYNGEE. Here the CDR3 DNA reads TGTGCCAGCAGCGTTACCCCTGGGGTATCGAACACCGGGGAGCTGTTTTTT. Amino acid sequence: CASSVTPGVSNTGELFF.

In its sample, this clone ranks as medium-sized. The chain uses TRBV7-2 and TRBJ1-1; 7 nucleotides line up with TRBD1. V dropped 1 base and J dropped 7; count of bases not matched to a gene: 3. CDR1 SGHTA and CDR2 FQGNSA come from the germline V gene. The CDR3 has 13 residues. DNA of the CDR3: TGTGCCAGCAGCTTAGAGAGACAGGGTGAAGCTTTCTTT. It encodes CASSLERQGEAFF.

The CDR3 region is CASSPGQGAYNEQFF. CDR3 nucleotides: TGTGCCAGCAGCCCCGGACAGGGAGCCTACAATGAGCAGTTCTTC. This rearrangement joins TRBV6-5 to TRBJ2-1; 8 bases map to TRBD1. The ends lost 6 bases at V and 2 bases at J; junction bases unmatched: 6. CDR3 length equals 15 residues. In germline, CDR1 is MNHEY, CDR2 SVGAGI.

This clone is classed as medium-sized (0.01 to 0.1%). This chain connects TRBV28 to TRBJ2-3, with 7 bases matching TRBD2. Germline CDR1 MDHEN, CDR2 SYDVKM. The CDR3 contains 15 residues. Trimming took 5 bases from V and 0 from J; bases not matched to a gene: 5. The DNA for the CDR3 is TGTGCCAGCAGTGAGGGACTAACTAGCACAGATACGCAGTATTTT. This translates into CASSEGLTSTDTQYF.

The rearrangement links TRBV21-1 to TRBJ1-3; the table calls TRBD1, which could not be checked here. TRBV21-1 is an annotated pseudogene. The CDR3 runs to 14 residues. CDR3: CASSITGSGNTIYF. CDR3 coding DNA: TGTGCCAGCAGCATCACAGGGTCTGGAAACACCATATATTTT.